A single sample is the source of the 2 T cell receptor beta chains below, sequenced in a study of technical replicates of blood from a handful of donors. Assay used: immunoSEQ multiplex PCR; TCRdb lists only in-frame clones, some missing. The table lists some 70,000 clones, nearly 98% of them singletons. Sequenced material: T cells isolated from PBMCs. These receptors were collected from a human donor in good health.

This clone was detected once. The J gene is TRBJ1-2, the V gene TRBV6-5, with 8 bases lining up with TRBD1. Trimming cost V 2 bases and J 10 bases; bases outside gene matches: 3. The germline V gene encodes CDR1 MNHEY and CDR2 SVGAGI. CDR3 length: 12 residues. The CDR3 bases are TGTGCCAGCAGTTACGAGGACAGGGACTACACCTTC. It codes for CASSYEDRDYTF.

The chain is built from TRBV30 and TRBJ2-2; 9 bases agree with TRBD2. CDR1 is GTSNPN, CDR2 SVGIG, per germline (reference sequence). The ends lost 3 bases at V and 10 bases at J; junction bases unmatched: 15. There are 16 residues in the CDR3. This CDR3 reads CAWSGEAGGLPEELFF. DNA of the CDR3: TGTGCCTGGAGCGGGGAAGCGGGAGGCCTACCCGAGGAGCTGTTTTTT.